Each of the 19 T cell receptor beta chains below was sequenced from the same sample in a study. MiXCR was run by TCRdb on the RT-PCR reads, yielding one entry per CDR3 protein. Altogether approximately 720,000 distinct CDR3 sequences are present, about 14% being singletons, with the ten largest covering roughly 3.9%. Source material: memory CD4+ T cells from blood. The source is a female donor in good health, serving as a healthy control.

The chain couples TRBV20-1 to TRBJ2-1; a possible D gene is TRBD1 (6 bases). The CDR3 is 14 residues long. Germline lookup yields CDR1 DFQATT and CDR2 SNEGSKA (reference sequence). Trimming stripped 3 bases from V and 3 bases from J, with 12 bases between. CDR3 sequence reads: CSASKQGGYNEQFF. CDR3 in DNA: TGCAGTGCTAGCAAGCAAGGGGGCTACAATGAGCAGTTCTTC.

This clonotype showed up many times. V is TRBV3-1 and J is TRBJ2-7, with 9 bases that match TRBD2. J lost 4 bases, V lost 4 bases, and 8 bases had no gene match. The CDR3 sequence is 15 residues long. Per germline, CDR1 LGHDT and CDR2 YNNKEL (reference sequence). CDR3 DNA: TGTGCCAGCAGCCCTACTGGCGGGAGGGCGTACGAGCAGTACTTC. Translation gives CASSPTGGRAYEQYF.

The table lists this clonotype with many counts. The rearrangement links TRBV10-3 to TRBJ1-5; 9 bases are shared with TRBD1. The germline V gene encodes CDR1 ENHRY and CDR2 SYGVKD. The CDR3 consists of 14 residues. The V gene end was trimmed by 4 bases and the J gene end by 5 bases; junction bases not matched to a gene: 3. CDR3 amino acids: CAISADRGDQPQHF. For the CDR3, the DNA is TGTGCCATCAGTGCAGACAGGGGGGATCAGCCCCAGCATTTT.

This clonotype occurred a few times. The CDR3 region has the DNA TGTGCCAGCAGCATCACAGGTAGCGGGAGTCACACAGATACGCAGTATTTT. Translated: CASSITGSGSHTDTQYF. The chain links TRBV11-2 to TRBJ2-3, with TRBD2 matching over 9 bases. This CDR3 is built from 17 residues. CDR1 is SGHAT and CDR2 is FQNNGV in the germline V gene. The junction had 11 bases not matched to a gene; V was cut back by 5 bases and J by 2 bases.

This chain links TRBV18 with TRBJ2-7; D unresolved. Germline CDR1 reads KGHSH; CDR2 reads LQKENI. The CDR3 totals 12 residues. The germline V and J ends were trimmed by 5 bases and 6 bases, with 11 bases remaining between them. The CDR3 protein is CASSSESVEQYF. CDR3 sequence (DNA): TGTGCCAGCTCATCCGAGTCGGTCGAGCAGTACTTC.

The V and J genes are TRBV20-1 and TRBJ1-1; D remains ambiguous. The CDR3 spans 14 residues. Germline assignment: CDR1 DFQATT and CDR2 SNEGSKA (reference sequence). With 6 bases removed from V and 4 bases from J, the gap between germline ends came to 18 bases. The CDR3 bases are TGCAGTGCCATAGAGCCGGGTAGGAGCACTGAAGCTTTCTTT. It translates to CSAIEPGRSTEAFF.

This clonotype appeared once. The rearrangement uses TRBV28 and TRBJ2-1; 9 nucleotides line up with TRBD2. The V gene end was trimmed by 7 bases and the J gene end by 4 bases; junction bases not matched to a gene: 5. CDR1 is MDHEN and CDR2 is SYDVKM in the germline V gene. CDR3 length: 14 residues. CDR3 residues: CASIVTSGYNEQFF. CDR3 DNA: TGTGCCAGCATCGTGACTAGCGGATACAATGAGCAGTTCTTC.

Only a few counts were recorded for this clonotype. The V gene is TRBV20-1, the J gene TRBJ2-1; unclear D gene. Germline lookup yields CDR1 DFQATT and CDR2 SNEGSKA (reference sequence). The CDR3 runs 15 residues. V was trimmed by 6 bases and J by 0 bases, leaving 15 bases between them. The CDR3, as DNA: TGCAGTGCCGAATCGACTCCCAGCTCCTACAATGAGCAGTTCTTC. Translation gives CSAESTPSSYNEQFF.

This clonotype was counted a few times. The genes are TRBV12-3 or TRBV12-4 and TRBJ2-7; TRBD1 might be the D (6 bases). The CDR3 runs 14 residues. With 3 bases removed from V and 7 bases from J, the gap between germline ends came to 16 bases. CDR3 protein: CASSLTGQGGEQYF. The CDR3 DNA reads as TGTGCCAGCAGTTTGACAGGTCAAGGGGGTGAGCAGTACTTC.

This rearrangement joins TRBV7-3 to TRBJ2-1; 9 nucleotides line up with TRBD2. In germline, CDR1 is SGHTA, CDR2 FQGTGA. After removal of 2 bases from V and 3 bases from J, the junction contained 8 bases not matched to a gene. CDR3 length: 17 amino acids. The CDR3 here is CASSLGPPRGGYNEQFF. In DNA form, the CDR3 reads TGTGCCAGCAGCTTAGGGCCTCCGCGGGGGGGCTACAATGAGCAGTTCTTC.

This clonotype has ten or more counts. The J gene is TRBJ2-5, the V gene TRBV30; 9 bases map to TRBD1. V was pared by 8 bases and J by 4 bases, with 5 bases of the junction left unmatched. CDR3 size: 12 residues. CDR1 is GTSNPN, CDR2 SVGIG, per germline (reference sequence). The CDR3 spells CAGETGGETQYF. In DNA, the CDR3 is TGTGCCGGGGAGACAGGGGGAGAGACCCAGTACTTC.

This clonotype was seen more than once but under ten times. The gene calls are TRBV13 and TRBJ1-2, with TRBD1 matching over 8 bases. V shed 6 bases and J 5 bases; nucleotides not matched to a gene: 14. The CDR3 runs to 16 residues. The germline gives CDR1 PRHDT, CDR2 FYEKMQ (reference sequence). CDR3 bases: TGTGCCAGCAGACGGAAACAGGGGGGGCGAGGGTATGGCTACACCTTC. Translation: CASRRKQGGRGYGYTF.

This clonotype was observed a handful of times. V and J are TRBV6-1 and TRBJ1-2, with 7 bases identical to TRBD1. Trimming removed 2 bases from V and 7 bases from J; junction bases left unmatched: 4. The CDR3 has 13 residues. The germline V gene has CDR1 MNHNS and CDR2 SASEGT. The CDR3: CASSENRDSGYTF. CDR3 sequence (DNA): TGTGCCAGCAGTGAAAACAGGGACAGTGGCTACACCTTC.

This clonotype was seen more than once but under ten times. The chain combines TRBV7-6 with TRBJ2-1, with 9 bases aligning to TRBD2. Germline CDR1 SGHVS, CDR2 FNYEAQ. This CDR3 contains 16 residues. V was pared by 3 bases and J by 0 bases, with 3 bases of the junction left unmatched. The chain's CDR3 is CASSFWTSDSYNEQFF. CDR3 nucleotides: TGTGCCAGCAGCTTTTGGACTAGCGACTCCTACAATGAGCAGTTCTTC.

CDR3 nucleotide sequence: TGCGCCAGCAGCTCTAGCGGGGCATCCTACGAGCAGTACTTC. It specifies CASSSSGASYEQYF. V gene TRBV5-1 combines with J gene TRBJ2-7; 9 bases align to TRBD2. This CDR3 is 14 amino acids long. In germline, CDR1 is SGHRS, CDR2 YFSETQ. V gave up 3 bases and J gave up 1 base; unmatched junction bases: 2.

This clonotype came up many times. The chain has TRBV5-1 and TRBJ2-7; 12 nucleotides line up with TRBD2. The germline V gene encodes CDR1 SGHRS and CDR2 YFSETQ. This CDR3 is 15 amino acids long. After removal of 4 bases from V and 7 bases from J, the junction contained 9 bases not matched to a gene. The CDR3 sequence is CASSPRLAGEGEQYF. Here the CDR3 DNA reads TGCGCCAGCAGCCCTAGACTAGCGGGAGAAGGTGAGCAGTACTTC.

V usage is TRBV5-1 and J usage is TRBJ1-1; D is perhaps TRBD1 (5 bases). Germline CDR1 SGHRS, CDR2 YFSETQ. V shed 3 bases and J shed 6 bases, with 12 bases lying between them. This CDR3 spans 13 amino acids. The CDR3 loop is CASSSPGAAEAFF. In DNA form, the CDR3 reads TGCGCCAGCAGCTCTCCCGGGGCCGCTGAAGCTTTCTTT. The variable domain in full, completed from reference TRBV5-1 and TRBJ1-1, reads KAGVTQTPRYLIKTRGQQVTLSCSPISGHRSVSWYQQTPGQGLQFLFEYFSETQRNKGNFPGRFSGRQFSNSRSEMNVSTLELGDSALYLCASSSPGAAEAFFGQGTRLTVV.

A few counts support this clonotype. V usage is TRBV10-3 and J usage is TRBJ1-3; tentative D call: TRBD1 (6 bases). Trimming removed 2 bases at V and 2 bases at J, with 13 bases between. CDR1 is ENHRY, CDR2 SYGVKD, per germline. The CDR3 has 16 residues. The CDR3 sequence is CAISEGGQFTGNTIYF. DNA of the CDR3: TGTGCCATCAGTGAGGGGGGCCAGTTCACTGGAAACACCATATATTTT.

The gene calls are TRBV4-2 and TRBJ2-2; D is undetermined. The CDR3 extends over 10 amino acids. The V and J ends lost 8 bases and 9 bases respectively, with 7 bases between them. Germline-derived CDR1 and CDR2 are LGHNA and YNFKEQ. In DNA form, the CDR3 reads TGTGCCAGCGGCCTCCGGGAGCTGTTTTTT. It is translated as CASGLRELFF.